Below, 11 T cell receptor beta chains from the same sample are listed, as sequenced in a study of CD4 T cells in relation to SARS-CoV-2 and coronaviruses. TCRdb keeps only in-frame clones here, not all; method: immunoSEQ multiplex PCR. The data contain about 56,000 clones, 92% of them singletons. The sequenced sample consisted of naive CD4+ T cells from PBMCs. Subset in this sample: naive CD4+ T cells isolated by negative enrichment. The receptors come from an adult with COVID-19.

This chain uses TRBV6-5 with TRBJ1-6; the match to TRBD1 covers 7 bases. J was trimmed by 2 bases and V by 10 bases; bases with no gene match: 8. The CDR3 contains 15 residues. Germline CDR1 is MNHEY and CDR2 is SVGAGI. The DNA for the CDR3 is TGTGCCACCAGAAGGGGGCCGGCCTATAATTCACCCCTCCACTTT. This translates into CATRRGPAYNSPLHF.

This chain connects TRBV4-1 to TRBJ2-3; D might be TRBD2 (6 bases). Trimming removed 3 bases from V and 4 bases from J, with 11 bases in between. Germline V CDR1 and CDR2: MGHRA, YSYEKL. The CDR3 is 14 residues long. The CDR3 DNA is TGCGCCAGCAGCCAGAGGAGGGGCCCAGATACGCAGTATTTT. Translation: CASSQRRGPDTQYF.

V gene TRBV30 combines with J gene TRBJ2-5; D tentatively reads TRBD1 or TRBD2 (5 bases each). Trimming took off 5 bases at V and 1 base at J, with 8 bases between the two ends. Germline-derived CDR1 and CDR2 are GTSNPN and SVGIG (reference sequence). The CDR3 runs 12 residues. The CDR3 spells CAWGDRQETQYF. The CDR3 DNA is TGTGCCTGGGGGGACCGCCAAGAGACCCAGTACTTC.

The gene calls are TRBV5-1 and TRBJ2-2, with 9 bases matching TRBD2. Unmatched junction bases numbered 9, after V lost 6 bases and J lost 3 bases. The CDR3 spans 16 residues. Germline values: CDR1 SGHRS, CDR2 YFSETQ. The CDR3 is CASKGSGGGDTGELFF. CDR3 DNA sequence: TGCGCCAGCAAAGGTAGCGGGGGCGGGGACACCGGGGAGCTGTTTTTT.

This clone appeared a few times. V is TRBV19 and J is TRBJ1-6; weak D call: TRBD1 (5 bases). This CDR3 comprises 17 residues. Germline V gene lookup returns CDR1 LNHDA and CDR2 SQIVND (reference sequence). Trimming took off 5 bases at V and 12 bases at J, with 26 bases between the two ends. CDR3 residues: CASSVIPGPTFEEPLHF. CDR3 nucleotides: TGTGCCAGTAGTGTTATCCCGGGACCAACCTTTGAGGAACCCCTCCACTTT. Variable domain in full (rest from reference TRBV19 and TRBJ1-6): DGGITQSPKYLFRKEGQNVTLSCEQNLNHDAMYWYRQDPGQGLRLIYYSQIVNDFQKGDIAEGYSVSREKKESFPLTVTSAQKNPTAFYLCASSVIPGPTFEEPLHFGNGTRLTVT.

V usage is TRBV2 and J usage is TRBJ2-3; tentative D call: TRBD2 (5 bases). The CDR3 runs 12 residues. Trimming cost V 6 bases and J 8 bases, with 12 bases left between them. Germline CDR1 SNHLY, CDR2 FYNNEI. This CDR3 reads CASRTSGSTQYF. In DNA form, the CDR3 reads TGTGCCAGCAGAACTTCTGGGAGTACGCAGTATTTT.

This chain connects TRBV6-5 to TRBJ1-5; 9 bases line up with TRBD1. Looked up from germline, CDR1 is MNHEY and CDR2 is SVGAGI. This CDR3 is 14 amino acids long. The ends lost 6 bases at V and 6 bases at J; junction bases unmatched: 6. CDR3 DNA: TGTGCCAGCAGACAGGGGGCGAATAGTCAGCCCCAGCATTTT. As protein: CASRQGANSQPQHF.

The chain is built from TRBV18 and TRBJ2-7; tentatively, D is TRBD1 (6 bases). The germline V gene encodes CDR1 KGHSH and CDR2 LQKENI. Trimming cost V 0 bases and J 4 bases, with 13 bases left between them. The CDR3 is 15 amino acids. The CDR3 protein is CASSPPRQGSYEQYF. In DNA, the CDR3 is TGTGCCAGCTCACCACCCCGGCAGGGGAGTTACGAGCAGTACTTC.

V and J are TRBV14 and TRBJ2-7; no reliable D call. V lost 0 bases and J lost 2, with 2 bases in between. CDR1 is SGHDN and CDR2 is FVKESK in the germline V gene. The CDR3 runs to 12 residues. This chain's CDR3 is CASSQDTYEQYF. The CDR3 DNA reads TGTGCCAGCAGCCAAGATACCTACGAGCAGTACTTC.

The rearrangement links TRBV5-1 to TRBJ2-1, with 14 bases identical to TRBD2. This CDR3 region has 18 residues. The junction had 10 bases not matched to a gene; V was cut back by 2 bases and J by 6 bases. CDR1 and CDR2 (germline): SGHRS, YFSETQ. The CDR3, as DNA: TGCGCCAGCAGCTTAAGACTAGCGGGAGGGCTAGGTGTCAATGAGCAGTTCTTC. It encodes CASSLRLAGGLGVNEQFF. The entire variable domain, with the rest obtained from reference TRBV5-1 and TRBJ2-1, is as follows: KAGVTQTPRYLIKTRGQQVTLSCSPISGHRSVSWYQQTPGQGLQFLFEYFSETQRNKGNFPGRFSGRQFSNSRSEMNVSTLELGDSALYLCASSLRLAGGLGVNEQFFGPGTRLTVL.

The chain links TRBV5-3 to TRBJ2-7; 13 nucleotides align to TRBD2. TRBV5-3 is reported as an ORF; its role is uncertain. The CDR3 spans 14 residues. Unmatched junction bases numbered 4, after V lost 4 bases and J lost 6 bases. The CDR3 DNA is TGTGCCAGAAGCAGGACTAGCGGGAGTGCCGAGCAGTACTTC. Translating it yields CARSRTSGSAEQYF.